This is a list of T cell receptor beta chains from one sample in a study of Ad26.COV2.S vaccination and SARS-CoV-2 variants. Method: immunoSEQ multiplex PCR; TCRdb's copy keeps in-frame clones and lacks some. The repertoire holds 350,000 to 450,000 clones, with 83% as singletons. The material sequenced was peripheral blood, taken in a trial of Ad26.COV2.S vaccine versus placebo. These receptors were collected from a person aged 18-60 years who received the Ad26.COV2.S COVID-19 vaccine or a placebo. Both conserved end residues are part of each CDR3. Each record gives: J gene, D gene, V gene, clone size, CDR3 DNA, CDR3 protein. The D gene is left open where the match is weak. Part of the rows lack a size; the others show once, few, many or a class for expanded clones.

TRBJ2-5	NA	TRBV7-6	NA	TGTGCCAGCAGCTTATCTTCGGGGAGAGAGACCCAGTACTTC	CASSLSSGRETQYF
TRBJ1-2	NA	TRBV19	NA	TGTGCCAGAGTACGGCAGGACGACACCTTC	CARVRQDDTF
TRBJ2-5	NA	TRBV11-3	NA	TGTGCCAGCAGTAGGGGCAGTCAAGAGACCCAGTACTTC	CASSRGSQETQYF
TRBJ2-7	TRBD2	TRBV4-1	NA	TGCGCCAGCAGCCAAGATAGGACTAGTGTGGCGGGAGAAGACGAGCAGTACTTC	CASSQDRTSVAGEDEQYF
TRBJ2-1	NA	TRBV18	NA	TGTGCCAGCTCACCGGCGCAGGCCCGCTACAATGAGCAGTTCTTC	CASSPAQARYNEQFF
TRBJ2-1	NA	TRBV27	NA	TGTGCCAGCAGTTTATCGACTGGCAAGCAGTTCTTC	CASSLSTGKQFF
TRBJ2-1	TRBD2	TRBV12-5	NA	TGTGCTAGTGGTCCGTGGACTAGTGGGTACTCCTACAATGAGCAGTTCTTC	CASGPWTSGYSYNEQFF
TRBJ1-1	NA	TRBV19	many	TGTGCCAGTAGTTATCAGAACACTGAAGCTTTCTTT	CASSYQNTEAFF
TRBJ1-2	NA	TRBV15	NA	TGTGCCACCAGCAGTTCTGGCGAAGGCTACACCTTC	CATSSSGEGYTF
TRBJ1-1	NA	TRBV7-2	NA	TGTGCCAGCAGCGTACAGGGTGGGAGCACTGAAGCTTTCTTT	CASSVQGGSTEAFF
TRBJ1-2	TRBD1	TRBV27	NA	TGTGCCAGCAGTCCCGGGACAGACCCGTTAAGTGGCTACACCTTC	CASSPGTDPLSGYTF
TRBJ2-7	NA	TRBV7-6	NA	TGTGCCAGCAGCCTGGGACCCCGACCCACCTACGAGCAGTACTTC	CASSLGPRPTYEQYF
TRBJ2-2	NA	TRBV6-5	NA	TGTGCCAGCTATCACCCCGGACAGAACACCGGGGAGCTGTTTTTT	CASYHPGQNTGELFF
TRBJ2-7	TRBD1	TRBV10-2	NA	TGCGCCAGCAGTTACACTGGGACAGTGTACGAGCAGTACTTC	CASSYTGTVYEQYF
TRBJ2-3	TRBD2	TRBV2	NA	TGTGCCAACTGCAAGGGGAGGGTAACAGATACGCAGTATTTT	CANCKGRVTDTQYF
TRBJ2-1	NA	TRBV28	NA	TGTGCCAGCAGTTTATGGGGCCCTCTGGACACCCACAATGAGCAGTTCTTC	CASSLWGPLDTHNEQFF
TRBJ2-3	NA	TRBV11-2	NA	TGTGCCAGCAGCCTGACGACAGATACGCAGTATTTT	CASSLTTDTQYF
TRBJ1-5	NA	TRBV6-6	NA	TGTGCCAGCAGTTACTCCGGTCTAAAGCCCCAGCATTTT	CASSYSGLKPQHF
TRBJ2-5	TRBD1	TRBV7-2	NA	TGTGCCAGCAGCTTAGCGGGGACAGGCCAAGAGACCCAGTACTTC	CASSLAGTGQETQYF
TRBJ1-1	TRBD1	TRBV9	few	TGTGCCAGCAGCTTACGAGGGACAGTGAACACTGAAGCTTTCTTT	CASSLRGTVNTEAFF
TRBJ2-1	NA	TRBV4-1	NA	TGCGCCAGCAGCCAATTGCGGGGTAGCTCCTACAATGAGCAGTTCTTC	CASSQLRGSSYNEQFF
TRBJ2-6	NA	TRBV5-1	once	TGCGCCAGCAGCCCAGGGGTCTCTGGGGCCAACGTCCTGACTTTC	CASSPGVSGANVLTF
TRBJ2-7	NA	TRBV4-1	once	TGCGCCAGCAGCCAAGATCCCCACGAGCAGTACTTC	CASSQDPHEQYF
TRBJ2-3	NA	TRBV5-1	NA	TGCGCCAGCAGCTTGACAGGACGGGCGGCAGATACGCAGTATTTT	CASSLTGRAADTQYF
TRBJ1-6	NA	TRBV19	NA	TGTGCCAGCAAGGAGAATTATAATTCACCCCTCCACTTT	CASKENYNSPLHF
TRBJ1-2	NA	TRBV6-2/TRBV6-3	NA	TGTGCCAGCAGTCGGACAGATAACTATGGCTACACCTTC	CASSRTDNYGYTF
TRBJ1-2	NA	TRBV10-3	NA	TGTGCCATCAGTGAGGCAGGCGCTTACTATGGCTACACCTTC	CAISEAGAYYGYTF
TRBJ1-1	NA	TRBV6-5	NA	TGTGCCAGCAGTTCCTTCCAGGTGGGCAACACTGAAGCTTTCTTT	CASSSFQVGNTEAFF
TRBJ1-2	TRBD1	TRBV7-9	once	TGTGCCAGCAGCTTAGCGGTCCGGACAGGGAAGGATGGCTACACCTTC	CASSLAVRTGKDGYTF
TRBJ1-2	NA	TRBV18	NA	TGTGCCAGCTCACCTCGTCCGGGACAAGGCTACACCTTC	CASSPRPGQGYTF
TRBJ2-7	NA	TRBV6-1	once	TGTGCCAGCAGTGAAGCTGCGGCTCCCTCAAAGTACGAGCAGTACTTC	CASSEAAAPSKYEQYF
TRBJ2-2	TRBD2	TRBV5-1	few	TGCGCCAGCAGTCCTAGCGGGATCCAGTCCGGGGAGCTGTTTTTT	CASSPSGIQSGELFF
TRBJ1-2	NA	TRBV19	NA	TGTGCCAGTAGTATAGATCAAGGTCGGTGGGGCTACACCTTC	CASSIDQGRWGYTF
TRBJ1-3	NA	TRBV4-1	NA	TGCGCCAGCAGCCACGTTCTGGCTGGAAACACCATATATTTT	CASSHVLAGNTIYF
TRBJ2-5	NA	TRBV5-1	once	TGCGCCAGCAGCCCCGGGGTCGCAGAGACCCAGTACTTC	CASSPGVAETQYF
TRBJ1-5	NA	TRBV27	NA	TGTGCCAGCAGTTTAGCAGGGAGGGGTCAGCCCCAGCATTTT	CASSLAGRGQPQHF
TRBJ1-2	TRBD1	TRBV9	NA	TGTGCCAGCAGCGCCTCAAGAGGACAGGACCCTATAGACTATGGCTACACCTTC	CASSASRGQDPIDYGYTF
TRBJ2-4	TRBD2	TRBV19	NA	TGTGCCAGTAGTTCGGGACTAGCTTTAGAGTCCAAAAACATTCAGTACTTC	CASSSGLALESKNIQYF
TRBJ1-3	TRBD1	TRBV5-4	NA	TGTGCCAGCAGATCGGACAGGGCTGGAAACACCATATATTTT	CASRSDRAGNTIYF
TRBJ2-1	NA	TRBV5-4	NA	TGTGCCAGCAGGCCGATAGGGCGGGGCAATGAGCAGTTCTTC	CASRPIGRGNEQFF
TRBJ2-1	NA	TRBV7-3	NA	TGTGCCAGCAGCTCCGGGGCTGGCGAGCAGTTCTTC	CASSSGAGEQFF
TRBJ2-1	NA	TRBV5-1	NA	TGCGCCAGCAGCTCAGGGGGGGCGTACAATGAGCAGTTCTTC	CASSSGGAYNEQFF
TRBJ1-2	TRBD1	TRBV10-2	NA	TGCGCCAGCGGCGATGACAGGGGTGAGGGTGGCTACACCTTC	CASGDDRGEGGYTF
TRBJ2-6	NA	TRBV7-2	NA	TGTGCCAGCAGCTATCGAACCGGGGCCAACGTCCTGACTTTC	CASSYRTGANVLTF
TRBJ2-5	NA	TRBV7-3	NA	TGTGCCAGCAGCTTAACGTACCAAGAGACCCAGTACTTC	CASSLTYQETQYF
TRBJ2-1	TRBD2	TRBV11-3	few	TGTGCCAGCAGCTTCACTAGCGCCTACAATGAGCAGTTCTTC	CASSFTSAYNEQFF
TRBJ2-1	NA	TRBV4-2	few	TGTGCCAGCAGCCAGTCGCGCGCCCAGGGGAAGTTCTTC	CASSQSRAQGKFF
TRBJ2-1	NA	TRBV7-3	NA	TGTGCCAGCAGCTTATGGCAATACAATGAGCAGTTCTTC	CASSLWQYNEQFF
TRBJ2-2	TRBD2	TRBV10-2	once	TGCGCCAGCACCGAGCCAGCGGGAGGGGAGAACGCGAACACCGGGGAGCTGTTTTTT	CASTEPAGGENANTGELFF
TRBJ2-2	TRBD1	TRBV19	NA	TGTGCCAGTAGTATCTGGGACAGGGTAGTCACCGGGGAGCTGTTTTTT	CASSIWDRVVTGELFF
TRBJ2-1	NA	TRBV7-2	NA	TGTGCCAGCAGCTTATCTGGCCTCTCCTACAATGAGCAGTTCTTC	CASSLSGLSYNEQFF
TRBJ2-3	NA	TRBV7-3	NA	TGTGCCAGCAGCTTCTGGCTCGAGGCAGATACGCAGTATTTT	CASSFWLEADTQYF
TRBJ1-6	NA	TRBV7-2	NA	TGTGCCAGCAGCGTGAACAGGGATTCACCCCTCCACTTT	CASSVNRDSPLHF
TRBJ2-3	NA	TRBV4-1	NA	TGCGCCAGCAGCCGGGTTAGCGGAGGGTTGGATACGCAGTATTTT	CASSRVSGGLDTQYF